The text below deals with one TCR beta chain. The antigen is undetermined. The data originate from a study of T cells in localized non-small cell lung cancer. CDR1 and CDR2 from the germline V gene are LNHDA and SQIVND (reference sequence). The ends lost 5 bases at V and 1 base at J; junction bases unmatched: 5. The CDR3 contains 16 residues. The method was immunoSEQ multiplex PCR; TCRdb's version includes in-frame clones alone and lacks a portion of them. The sample has 90,000 to 95,000 clones, over 80% seen once. General observations from the study: In adjacent lung appeared a median about 58 of the top 100 tumor clones. The study linked higher blood T cell density to longer overall survival. The study found T cell clonality highest in uninvolved adjacent lung, above tumor.

The sequence came from a man aged 40 to 70 with stage I squamous cell lung carcinoma. The V and J genes are TRBV19 and TRBJ2-2; 9 bases line up with TRBD1. The starting material was peripheral blood, obtained before any cancer treatment. The chain's CDR3 is CASSPKDRGNTGELFF. Written as DNA, the CDR3 is TGTGCCAGTAGTCCGAAGGACAGGGGGAACACCGGGGAGCTGTTTTTT.